This entry describes one T cell receptor (beta chain). The antigen is unknown. Libraries were prepared by immunoSEQ multiplex PCR; TCRdb keeps only in-frame clonotypes and omits some of them. This sample carries some 200,000 clones, roughly three quarters of them seen once, and the ten largest clones take around 5.9%. This entry belongs to a study of cytotoxic CD8 clonotypes in ibrutinib-treated CLL. Study summary: The patient breakdown showed more than 9 relapsed/refractory and around 16 treatment-naive cases, with some 18 IGHV unmutated. Investigators reported roughly 24 partial and 2 complete responses; after median around 63 months, approximately 15 patients remained remitted and some twelve progressed.

Study-wide findings and caveats: Public clonotypes occurred uncommonly; on treatment, they contracted or remained stable.

In germline, CDR1 is SGHRS, CDR2 YFSETQ. This CDR3 is built from 15 residues. The V gene lost 3 bases and the J gene lost 1 base, with 10 bases spanning the gap. Sequenced here: PBMCs, sampled after 12 months of ibrutinib treatment. The rearrangement joins TRBV5-1 to TRBJ2-2; D is unclear. This sequence was found in a human donor with chronic lymphocytic leukemia. The CDR3 DNA is TGCGCCAGCAGCTCCTTGCTGGGGAACACCGGGGAGCTGTTTTTT. It encodes CASSSLLGNTGELFF.